This T cell receptor (beta chain) is drawn from a study of cytomegalovirus exposure and HLA in healthy donors. Concerning this clone itself: What it binds is unknown.

The CDR3 length is 16 residues. Trimming removed 5 bases from V and 0 bases from J; junction bases left unmatched: 7. CDR1 and CDR2 (germline): SGHNT, YENEEA. PCR amplification relied on 60 Vbeta primers (plus 13 Jbeta primers). Produced via immunoSEQ multiplex PCR; TCRdb's table is partial and in-frame only. Its listing shows about 160,000 clones. The study's findings and limits: Several V segments, TRBV6-2 and TRBV6-3 among them, could not be told apart and were dropped. A prior analysis recorded that most TCR beta V segments were productive about 90% or about 30% of the time.

The TCR was taken from a man aged 25-45 years in good health and CMV-seronegative. Sequences were obtained from PBMCs. V and J are TRBV11-3 and TRBJ2-3; 8 bases map to TRBD2. CDR3 amino acids: CASSLGKRESTDTQYF. Here the CDR3 DNA reads TGTGCCAGCAGCCTCGGAAAGCGGGAGAGCACAGATACGCAGTATTTT.